These 4 T cell receptor beta chains were all obtained from the same sample, sequenced in a study of T cells in localized non-small cell lung cancer. Generated by immunoSEQ multiplex PCR, the TCRdb table keeps only in-frame clones and is missing some. The sample lists about 72,000 clones, 70% to 85% occurring once. The input for sequencing was peripheral blood, taken before any cancer treatment. These receptors came from a female donor older than 55 with stage I lung adenocarcinoma.

The chain links TRBV5-6 to TRBJ2-2, with D perhaps matching TRBD2 (6 bases). The V end lost 2 bases, the J end lost 0 bases, and 11 bases lay between the germline ends. Germline V CDR1 and CDR2: SGHDT, YYEEEE. The CDR3 is 16 amino acids. The CDR3, as DNA: TGTGCCAGCAGCTTCGCTAGCGCTTCGAACACCGGGGAGCTGTTTTTT. Protein: CASSFASASNTGELFF. Variable domain in full (rest from reference TRBV5-6 and TRBJ2-2): DAGVTQSPTHLIKTRGQQVTLRCSPKSGHDTVSWYQQALGQGPQFIFQYYEEEERQRGNFPDRFSGHQFPNYSSELNVNALLLGDSALYLCASSFASASNTGELFFGEGSRLTVL.

CDR3 nucleotide sequence: TGCGCCAGCAGCCCGGACCGGGGCAATCAGCCCCAGCATTTT. Its translation is CASSPDRGNQPQHF. The chain is built from TRBV4-1 and TRBJ1-5; no reliable D call. This CDR3 is built from 14 residues. The V end lost 4 bases, the J end lost 2 bases, and 9 bases lay between the germline ends. The V gene's germline CDR1 is MGHRA and CDR2 YSYEKL.

V gene TRBV29-1 combines with J gene TRBJ1-1; D is possibly TRBD1 (6 bases). Germline loops: CDR1 SQVTM, CDR2 ANQGSEA. Trimming cost V 6 bases and J 6 bases, with 20 bases left between them. The CDR3 is 14 residues long. In DNA form, the CDR3 reads TGCAGCGTAACTTTCCTTTTGGGGGGGCCTGAAGCTTTCTTT. Residues: CSVTFLLGGPEAFF. Looking up the rest from reference TRBV29-1 and TRBJ1-1 gives the full variable domain: SAVISQKPSRDICQRGTSLTIQCQVDSQVTMMFWYRQQPGQSLTLIATANQGSEATYESGFVIDKFPISRPNLTFSTLTVSNMSPEDSSIYLCSVTFLLGGPEAFFGQGTRLTVV.

A few counts support this clone. The chain combines TRBV21-1 with TRBJ1-5; the table's TRBD1 call for D was not verified on the DNA. TRBV21-1 is shown as a pseudogene. The CDR3 spans 17 residues. The CDR3 protein is CASSKGGHRQGNQPQHF. CDR3 DNA sequence: TGTGCCAGCAGCAAAGGGGGACACCGACAGGGCAATCAGCCCCAGCATTTT.